This section outlines one TCR beta chain sequence together with its context. The antigen is undetermined. The sample comes from a study of CD8 T cells in ankylosing spondylitis. Broader study findings: Among TCR beta sequences, a motif of under 10 highly homologous variants appeared characteristic of ankylosing spondylitis blood. Disease-linked clones reportedly concentrated significantly in matched ankylosing spondylitis synovial fluid.

Quantitative 5'-RACE with molecular barcodes generated TCR beta libraries. TCRdb re-called the 5' RACE reads with MiXCR, one entry per CDR3 protein. The repertoire has approximately 500,000 distinct CDR3 sequences, roughly 13% of them found once; the top ten carry around 7%. Sample: blood, either unsorted or a sorted T cell fraction (not recorded which). The receptor was isolated from a male donor with ankylosing spondylitis.

Written as DNA, the CDR3 is TGTGCCAGTAAGGGGACAGCTAACTATGGCTACACCTTC. It codes for CASKGTANYGYTF. The gene calls are TRBV5-6 and TRBJ1-2, with 7 bases that match TRBD1. CDR3 size: 13 residues. Trimming removed 8 bases from V and 0 bases from J; junction bases left unmatched: 4. CDR1 and CDR2 from the germline V gene are SGHDT and YYEEEE.